A selection of T cell receptor beta chains follows, all from one sample in a study of T-cell memory formation after mild COVID-19. TCRdb processed the 5' RACE reads anew with MiXCR; each CDR3 protein has one entry. The sample comprises roughly 62,000 distinct CDR3 sequences, 9% to 9.5% of which are singletons, and 1% to 1.4% rests with the top ten. The specimen was PBMCs or a T cell subset sorted from them (not recorded which). The receptors derive from a young man who had mild COVID-19 (a few samples of this study predate the infection). Cell type and time point are not known. Both conserved end residues are part of each CDR3. D genes are given only for firm matches. Rows give clone size only sometimes, using once, few, many, or a class for an expanded clone.

d_gene | abundance | j_gene | v_gene | CDR3nt | CDR3aa
- | many | TRBJ1-6 | TRBV6-2/TRBV6-3 | TGTGCCAGCAGCCATGCCAGGGCTACCCTCCACTTT | CASSHARATLHF
- | few | TRBJ2-3 | TRBV5-1 | TGCGCCAGCAGTTTTGACAGCACAGATACGCAGTATTTT | CASSFDSTDTQYF
TRBD1 | many | TRBJ2-7 | TRBV7-2 | TGTGCCAGCAGTCTTAATATGGACGGGGGACAGGGTGTCGAGCAGTACTTC | CASSLNMDGGQGVEQYF
- | few | TRBJ2-5 | TRBV21-1 | TGTGCCAGCAACAAGAAAGGGGGCTGGGAGACCCAGTACTTC | CASNKKGGWETQYF
- | many | TRBJ2-1 | TRBV7-9 | TGTGCCAGCAGCTTTTCGGGCAGGGGATTTCGGAATGAGCAGTTCTTC | CASSFSGRGFRNEQFF
TRBD2 | many | TRBJ2-1 | TRBV7-3 | TGTGCCAGCAGCCCGACTAGCGGATACAATGAGCAGTTCTTC | CASSPTSGYNEQFF
- | few | TRBJ2-5 | TRBV12-3/TRBV12-4 | TGTGCCAGCAGTTTCTGGGGGGTCGGCGAGACCCAGTACTTC | CASSFWGVGETQYF
TRBD1 | few | TRBJ1-2 | TRBV7-2 | TGTGCCAGCAGCTTCTCCGCAGGGGGATTCTATGGCTACACCTTC | CASSFSAGGFYGYTF
- | - | TRBJ1-3 | TRBV18 | TGTGCCAGCTCACCAACGGGATTTGGAAACACCATATATTTT | CASSPTGFGNTIYF
TRBD2 | many | TRBJ2-7 | TRBV6-2/TRBV6-3 | TGTGCCAGCAGTTCTCCTAGCGGGGTGGCCTACGAGCAGTACTTC | CASSSPSGVAYEQYF
- | - | TRBJ2-2 | TRBV7-2 | TGTGCCAGCAGCCTGAGGGAGGAGGGCACCGGGGAGCTGTTTTTT | CASSLREEGTGELFF
TRBD2 | few | TRBJ2-3 | TRBV7-9 | TGTGCCAGCAGCCCCGTAGCTAGCGGGGGAACAGATACGCAGTATTTT | CASSPVASGGTDTQYF
- | few | TRBJ1-2 | TRBV4-1 | TGCGCCAGCAGCCAAGTGCTGGTGGATAGGGGCGGCTACACCTTC | CASSQVLVDRGGYTF
- | few | TRBJ1-6 | TRBV4-2 | TGTGCCAGCAGCCAAGAGACAGCTTATAATTCACCCCTCCACTTT | CASSQETAYNSPLHF
TRBD2 | few | TRBJ2-1 | TRBV9 | TGTGCCAGCAGTTGGGGACTAGCGCCGAAGAATGAGCAGTTCTTC | CASSWGLAPKNEQFF
- | many | TRBJ1-1 | TRBV6-5 | TGTGCCAGCAGCCTCTCCGGGGTTACCGCCAGATCAATTGAAGCTTTCTTT | CASSLSGVTARSIEAFF
- | few | TRBJ2-3 | TRBV4-1 | TGCGCCAGCAGCCTCGGGGACTCCGCAGATACGCAGTATTTT | CASSLGDSADTQYF
TRBD2 | few | TRBJ2-3 | TRBV12-3/TRBV12-4 | TGTGCCAGCAGTCAGAGACTAGCGGGTAGCACAGATACGCAGTATTTT | CASSQRLAGSTDTQYF
- | few | TRBJ1-1 | TRBV2 | TGTGCCAGCAGTGAACGGGGCAGAGGAGACACTGAAGCTTTCTTT | CASSERGRGDTEAFF
- | few | TRBJ1-1 | TRBV4-1 | TGCGCCAGCAGCCAAGTAGGGGTGGGCACTGAAGCTTTCTTT | CASSQVGVGTEAFF
- | few | TRBJ2-1 | TRBV5-1 | TGCGCCAGCAGTCGCAATGCGGGGGCACCTGAGCAGTTCTTC | CASSRNAGAPEQFF
- | - | TRBJ2-2 | TRBV5-1 | TGCGCCAGCAGCTTGGGGTATGTCAGTATGACGAACACCGGGGAGCTGTTTTTT | CASSLGYVSMTNTGELFF
TRBD2 | many | TRBJ2-7 | TRBV5-1 | TGCGCCAGCAGCTGGGGGACTAGCGAAACCTACGAGCAGTACTTC | CASSWGTSETYEQYF
- | - | TRBJ1-5 | TRBV5-6 | TGTGCCAGCAGCTTGTGGGTGGGTGGCAATCAGCCCCAGCATTTT | CASSLWVGGNQPQHF
TRBD1 | few | TRBJ1-3 | TRBV20-1 | TGCAGTGCCAAGGACAGGTCCTCTGGAAACACCATATATTTT | CSAKDRSSGNTIYF
TRBD1 | many | TRBJ2-3 | TRBV5-8 | TGTGCCAGCAGCCACGGACAGGGAGGAACAGATACGCAGTATTTT | CASSHGQGGTDTQYF
- | many | TRBJ1-4 | TRBV7-6 | TGTGCCAGCAGCCCGGACGCTGAAAAACTGTTTTTT | CASSPDAEKLFF
- | - | TRBJ1-2 | TRBV18 | TGTGCCAGCTCACCAACGGCCGGGTCCCAAGGCGGGGAGTATGGCTACACCTTC | CASSPTAGSQGGEYGYTF
- | many | TRBJ2-1 | TRBV12-3/TRBV12-4 | TGTGCCAGTCATCTCTTCCCAGTGAGCTCCTACAATGAGCAGTTCTTC | CASHLFPVSSYNEQFF
- | few | TRBJ2-7 | TRBV29-1 | TGCAGCGTTGACGGGGAGGAAGGGGGGGACTACGAGCAGTACTTC | CSVDGEEGGDYEQYF
- | few | TRBJ1-5 | TRBV6-1 | TGTGCCAGCAAGTTCGTGCCCTTCGGCAATCAGCCCCAGCATTTT | CASKFVPFGNQPQHF
TRBD1 | few | TRBJ2-3 | TRBV5-1 | TGCGCCAGCAGCTTGGCGCAGGGGGCCCCCACAGATACGCAGTATTTT | CASSLAQGAPTDTQYF
- | many | TRBJ2-5 | TRBV20-1 | TGCAGTGCTAGAGGGGGACTCGACCAAGAGACCCAGTACTTC | CSARGGLDQETQYF
- | - | TRBJ1-2 | TRBV6-2/TRBV6-3 | TGTGCCAGCTTTTCGGCGGTATCCTATGGCTACACCTTC | CASFSAVSYGYTF
- | few | TRBJ1-1 | TRBV6-5 | TGTGCCAGCAGTCGTACCTCCATGAACACTGAAGCTTTCTTT | CASSRTSMNTEAFF
- | few | TRBJ2-3 | TRBV5-5 | TGTGCCAGCAGCCGAACAGAGACACCGAACGCGCAGTATTTT | CASSRTETPNAQYF
- | few | TRBJ2-3 | TRBV7-9 | TGTGCCAGCAGCCCACCCGGGGGCCCAGATACGCAGTATTTT | CASSPPGGPDTQYF